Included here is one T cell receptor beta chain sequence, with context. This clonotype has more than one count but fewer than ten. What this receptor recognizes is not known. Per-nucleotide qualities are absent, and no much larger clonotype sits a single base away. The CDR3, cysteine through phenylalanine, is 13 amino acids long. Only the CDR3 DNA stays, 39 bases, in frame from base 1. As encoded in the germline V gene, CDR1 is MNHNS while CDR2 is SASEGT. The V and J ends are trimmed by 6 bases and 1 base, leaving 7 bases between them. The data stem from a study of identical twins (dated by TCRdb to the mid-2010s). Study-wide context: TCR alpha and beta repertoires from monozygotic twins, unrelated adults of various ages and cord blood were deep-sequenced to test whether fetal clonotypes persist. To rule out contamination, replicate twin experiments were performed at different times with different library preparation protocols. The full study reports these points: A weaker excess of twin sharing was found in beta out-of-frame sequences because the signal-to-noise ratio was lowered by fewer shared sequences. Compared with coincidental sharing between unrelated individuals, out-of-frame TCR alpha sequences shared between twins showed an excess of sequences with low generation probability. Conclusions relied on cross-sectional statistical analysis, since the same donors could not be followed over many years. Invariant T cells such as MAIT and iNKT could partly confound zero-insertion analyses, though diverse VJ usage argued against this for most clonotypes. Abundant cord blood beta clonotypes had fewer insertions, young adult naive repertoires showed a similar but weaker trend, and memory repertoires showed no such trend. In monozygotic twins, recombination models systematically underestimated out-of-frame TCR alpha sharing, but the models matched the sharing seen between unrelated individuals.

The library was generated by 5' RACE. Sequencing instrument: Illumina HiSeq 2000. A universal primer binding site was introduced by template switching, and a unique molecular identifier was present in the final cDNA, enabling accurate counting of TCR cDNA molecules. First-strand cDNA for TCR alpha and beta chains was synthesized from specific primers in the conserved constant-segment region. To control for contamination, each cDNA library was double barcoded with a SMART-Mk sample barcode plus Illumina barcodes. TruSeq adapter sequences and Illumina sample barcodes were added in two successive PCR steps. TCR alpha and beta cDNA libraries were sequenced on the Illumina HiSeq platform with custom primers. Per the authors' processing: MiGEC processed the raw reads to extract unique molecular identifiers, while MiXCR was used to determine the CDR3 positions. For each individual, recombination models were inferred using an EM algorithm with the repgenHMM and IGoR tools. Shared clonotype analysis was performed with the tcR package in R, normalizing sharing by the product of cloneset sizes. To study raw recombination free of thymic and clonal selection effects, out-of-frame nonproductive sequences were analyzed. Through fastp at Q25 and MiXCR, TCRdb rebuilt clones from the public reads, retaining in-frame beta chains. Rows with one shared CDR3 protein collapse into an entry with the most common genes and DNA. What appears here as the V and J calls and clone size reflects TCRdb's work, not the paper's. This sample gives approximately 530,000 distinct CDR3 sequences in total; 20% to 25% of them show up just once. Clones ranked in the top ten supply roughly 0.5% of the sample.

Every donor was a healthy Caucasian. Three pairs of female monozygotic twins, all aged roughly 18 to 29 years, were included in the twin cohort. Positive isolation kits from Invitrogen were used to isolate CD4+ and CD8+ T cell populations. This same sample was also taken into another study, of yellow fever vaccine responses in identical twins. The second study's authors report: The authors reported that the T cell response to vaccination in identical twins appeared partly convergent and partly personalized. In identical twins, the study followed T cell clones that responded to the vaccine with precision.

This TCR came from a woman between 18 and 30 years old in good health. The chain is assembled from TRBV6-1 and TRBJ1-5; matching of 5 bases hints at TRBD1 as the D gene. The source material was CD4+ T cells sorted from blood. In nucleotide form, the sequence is TGTGCCAGCAGGCCAGGGAGCAATCAGCCCCAGCATTTT. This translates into CASRPGSNQPQHF.